This TCR beta chain emerged from a study of cytomegalovirus exposure and HLA in healthy donors (dated by TCRdb to about 2017). Regarding the study in general: An earlier analysis of roughly 610 of the donors reported around 280 Gb of sequence data and 117 million unique TCR beta sequences obtained from about 179 million T cells. The study profiled the T cell repertoires of 500 to 800 subjects by immunosequencing and related them to cytomegalovirus serostatus. A later genetic analysis used genome-wide SNP genotypes for about 65% of the 666 donors, treating that subset as a discovery cohort. In an earlier analysis of several hundred of the donors, high-throughput TCR beta sequencing was used to judge whether each TCR beta V gene segment behaved as functional or pseudogenic. The study aimed to test whether signatures of past pathogen exposure could be identified by cataloging public T cell receptors. Among about 370 genotyped donors of the cohort, an average of roughly 230,000 unique TCR beta nucleotide sequences was sequenced per donor, of which about 18% were non-productive. The study combined high-throughput TCR immunosequencing, statistical association of individual TCRs with disease status, and machine learning to predict cytomegalovirus infection status. Donor age, sex, ethnicity and CMV serostatus were collected together with the repertoire data. Along with the approximately 700-subject first cohort, a separate validation cohort of over 90 different subjects was used. Of the roughly 400 genotyped donors, approximately 82% fell in the genetic ancestry cluster associated with self-reported Caucasian donors. A later analysis re-analyzed previously published TCR beta repertoires from roughly 600 donors and added high-resolution HLA genotyping to study TCR occurrence patterns. An early release covering more than 500 HLA-typed donors comprised 300 to 350 gigabases of sequencing data and tens of millions of unique TCR sequences. HLA typing covered class I and class II loci at four-digit resolution. Typing coverage varied by locus: about 620-630 donors for A, B, C, DRB1 and DQB1; 500 to 550 for DQA1; over 600 for DPA1; around 450 for DPB1. Every repertoire in the discovery cohort had been generated on one and the same sequencing platform. Roughly 5 DR-DQ haplotypes were handled as single units for association and clustering because linkage in the cohort was strong. The later analysis used no new phenotypic data to find candidate immune exposures, relying instead on TCR beta sequences and their occurrence across donors.

Compared with germline, V lacks 6 bases and J lacks 5 bases; bases without a gene match: 5. Looking up the germline V gene yields CDR1 SGHTA and CDR2 FQGNSA. The CDR3 goes from the cysteine to the phenylalanine over 15 residues. Just CDR3 DNA is preserved here, 45 bases in frame from base 1. The cohort was made up of 666 healthy bone marrow donors. All cohort members were sampled while nominally healthy, although unrecorded immune exposures were likely present. The donor was CMV seronegative and belonged to the group of roughly 330 seronegative cohort members. Every donor gave a peripheral blood sample, and the peripheral blood mononuclear cells from that sample were used for TCR beta sequencing. The Qiagen DNeasy Blood Extraction Kit was used to extract genomic DNA from the blood cell samples. The study at large found these results: In this cohort, only TCR beta chains were sequenced, and detectable features were limited by the absence of alpha or paired-chain data. A cluster of highly shared sequence variants was judged likely to be a technical artifact of the sequencing pipeline. In a later genetic analysis, a missense DCLRE1C variant was associated with V-gene and J-gene trimming of TCR beta chains, and the association was replicated in an independent cohort. A further reported finding was that TCR beta sequences accurately predicted the HLA-A and HLA-B alleles for most subjects in the first cohort. In a later analysis, TCR association rates were found to vary across HLA loci, with the most associated TCRs seen for DRB1 alleles and the fewest for HLA-C alleles. For the cohort, immune exposure information was limited to CMV serostatus. Presence/absence analyses assumed roughly uniform sequencing depth across donors, an assumption that may not hold. In the study, 164 TCR beta chains were listed as associated with cytomegalovirus. Most TCR sequences were observed very rarely across donors, whereas some public TCRs were present in many individuals. In a later analysis, most CMV-associated TCR beta chains were found to appear HLA-restricted, with HLA associations seemingly driven largely by CMV exposure. Because some donors lacked HLA typing at each locus, the association tests relied only on the typed subset. Correlated functional status among segregating V segments might be attributable to linkage disequilibrium, but an unknown experimental factor could not be ruled out. In a later analysis, around 17,000 TCR beta sequences were associated with specific HLA alleles at a false discovery rate of 0.05. The earlier analysis of about 600 of the donors excluded roughly 17 rarely observed V segments, including chromosome 9 orphons, because counts were too low. According to a later analysis, parvovirus B19, influenza, CMV and Epstein-Barr virus appeared linked to several top co-occurrence clusters. When HLA alleles, especially DR and DQ, strongly co-occurred, attributing TCR associations to individual alleles was difficult. Compared with equally common non-associated chains, HLA-associated TCR beta chains in a later analysis were more clonally expanded and had lower generation probabilities. A few of the identified cytomegalovirus-associated TCR beta chains were confirmed in vitro to be specific for cytomegalovirus antigens. In a later genetic analysis, fewer N-insertions in productive TCRs were reported among donors in an Asian-associated ancestry cluster than the roughly 700-donor mean. An earlier analysis of around 500 of the donors showed that most TCR beta V segments appeared in productive rearrangements either about 90% or about 30% of the time, which broadly matched IMGT annotations. Some IMGT-functional V segments, including TRBV6-2 and TRBV6-3, could not be told apart with the 87-base-pair reads, so those segments were excluded. The authors suggested that the approach could potentially be extended to other disease states and immunological phenotypes. The classifier was reported to diagnose cytomegalovirus status with high specificity and sensitivity in both the original and validation cohorts.

Libraries were constructed by the immunoSEQ multiplex PCR assay. For the multiplex PCR, a mixture combining 60 forward primers for TCR Vbeta segments and 13 reverse primers for TCR Jbeta segments was used. A multiplex PCR assay on genomic DNA amplified the CDR3 region of rearranged TCR beta genes. Amplified TCR beta libraries were sequenced as 87-base-pair reads on the Illumina HiSeq System. The paper's processing steps were these. A later analysis tallied 70 million to 100 million unique TCR beta chains across the approximately 670 repertoires, and about 10 million of those chains were shared by two or more donors. To remove PCR and sequencing errors, raw reads were error-corrected and collapsed into unique sequences using a nearest-neighbor algorithm that merged closely related sequences. Alignment of CDR3 sequences to IMGT reference sequences was used to assign V, D and J gene segments. For a sequence to be retained, at least a six-nucleotide match to both a V gene segment and a J gene segment was required. Rearrangements were classified as productive when the CDR3 lacked stop codons and remained in frame with V and J, and all other rearrangements were classified as non-productive. Following IMGT convention, CDR3 was defined as the stretch from the second conserved V-encoded cysteine to the conserved J-encoded phenylalanine. The earlier analysis of fewer than 750 of the donors excluded sequences that lacked an unambiguous match to a single V gene segment. An earlier analysis of approximately 590 of the donors classified V segments as functional when productive rearrangements were above 56.7% and as segregating when the standard deviation between donors was above 5%. A statistical classification framework was built to diagnose cytomegalovirus status from the catalog of TCR beta chain sequences. In a later analysis, TCR nucleotide sequences were compared against IMGT/GENE-DB human TR gene sequences so that V and J genes could be assigned. The TCRdist pipeline was used in a later analysis to assign CDR3 sequences and most-parsimonious VDJ recombination scenarios. In a later analysis, each TCR beta chain was defined by its CDR3 amino acid sequence together with its V-gene family, and reads without a unique V-gene family were excluded. To address suspected cross-contamination and a sequencing artifact, a later analysis removed roughly 640 highly shared, low-generation-probability nucleotide sequences. In a later analysis, a clonal expansion index was calculated for each public chain from normalized within-repertoire ranks of inferred template counts. In a later analysis, generation probabilities were computed using a VDJ recombination model fitted to out-of-frame rearrangements, and the results were checked against IGoR. Hypergeometric tests were used in a later analysis to score TCR-TCR, TCR-HLA and TCR-CMV co-occurrence, with a repertoire-size bias correction applied to the TCR pairs. A later analysis estimated false discovery rates by permuting HLA or CMV assignments 20 times. In a later analysis, co-occurring TCRs were grouped using DBSCAN, with TCRdist sequence similarity added in when clustering inside HLA-allele-positive subsets. For co-occurrence clustering, repertoires with fewer than 30,000 or more than 120,000 public chains were excluded, along with a handful of repertoires with anomalous nucleotide sharing. TCRdb provides this immuneACCESS table in a form limited to in-frame rearrangements. Some clones are lacking; in checked studies, under half of them reflect an unresolved V gene, and why the rest are absent is not known. From that table come the V and J calls and clone size; the DNA was used to work out D and trimming. The sample table lists 100,000 to 120,000 clones, approximately 70% of them with a count of one. The ten top clones hold approximately 3% of the sample.

About this clone: This clone's antigen is unknown. Base qualities were left out, and no much larger clone turns up one base away.

The chain couples TRBV7-2 to TRBJ2-1, with 12 bases in between that match TRBD2. The TCR was taken from a man aged 25 to 40 in good health and CMV-seronegative. Material: PBMCs. The CDR3 region has the sequence CASSLLAGGNNEQFF. The nucleotide sequence is given as TGTGCCAGCAGTTTACTAGCGGGAGGTAACAATGAGCAGTTCTTC.